The entry below describes one T cell receptor (beta chain). The antigen remains unidentified. Donors had no recently reported acute infections or vaccinations and were HIV-negative. Caucasian adults living in Nashville, Tennessee, provided all samples. The data derive from a study of shared clonotypes between healthy human individuals. Broader study findings: Only blood underwent sampling, and tissue repertoires likely differ.

Sequencing was at deep level. The method was immunoSEQ multiplex PCR; TCRdb's version includes in-frame clones alone and lacks a portion of them. The sample carries approximately 2.3 million clones, approximately 95% recorded once. Germline CDR1 reads MNHEY; CDR2 reads SVGAGI. V was cut by 3 bases and J by 2 bases, with 16 bases left in between. The length of the CDR3 is 16 residues. Input material: naive CD4+ T cells from PBMCs. Subset in this sample: CD45RA+ positively selected. The receptor comes from a man between 18 and 29 years old in good health. Some clones in this sample may be carry-over from other donors' samples. V usage is TRBV6-5 and J usage is TRBJ1-2, with a possible D match to TRBD1 (6 bases). The CDR3 sequence is CASSYSPTGRNYGYTF. CDR3 DNA: TGTGCCAGCAGTTATTCACCGACAGGTCGCAACTATGGCTACACCTTC.